This section outlines one T cell receptor (beta chain) sequence together with its context. The V gene's germline CDR1 is LNHDA and CDR2 SQIVND (reference sequence). V shed 7 bases, J shed 6 bases, and the junction held 3 bases outside the gene matches. CDR3 length: 14 amino acids. The source of the sample is a study of shared clonotypes between healthy human individuals. Per sorted-subset replicate PCR, input was around 220 ng DNA, representing roughly 28,000 T cell genomes. Per the original data handling: ImmunoSEQ yielded junction-only sequences lacking quality scores, so filtering differed. TCRdb's table, derived via immunoSEQ multiplex PCR, lists solely in-frame clones and lacks some. The DNA was the basis for D and trimming; V, J and clone size are from that table. Among about 2.4 million clones listed, 93% were seen once.

Sequences were obtained from naive CD4+ T cells from PBMCs. Subset of the sample: CD45RA+ positively selected. This clonotype originated in a young man in good health. Some clones in this sample may be carry-over from other donors' samples. This rearrangement joins TRBV19 to TRBJ2-2, with 12 positions matching TRBD2. CDR3 DNA: TGTGCCAGTAACCTAGCGGGAGGGTCCGGGGAGCTGTTTTTT. Its translation: CASNLAGGSGELFF.